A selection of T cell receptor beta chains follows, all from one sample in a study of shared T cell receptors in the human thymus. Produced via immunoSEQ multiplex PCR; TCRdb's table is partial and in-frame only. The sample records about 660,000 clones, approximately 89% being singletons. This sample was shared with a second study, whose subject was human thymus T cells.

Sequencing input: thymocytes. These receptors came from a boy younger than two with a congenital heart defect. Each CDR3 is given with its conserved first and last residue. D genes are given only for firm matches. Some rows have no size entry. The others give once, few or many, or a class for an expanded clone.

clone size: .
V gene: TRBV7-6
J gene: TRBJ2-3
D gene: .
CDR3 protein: CAVRGLAGLTDTQYF
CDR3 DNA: TGTGCCGTAAGGGGACTGGCGGGCCTCACAGATACGCAGTATTTT

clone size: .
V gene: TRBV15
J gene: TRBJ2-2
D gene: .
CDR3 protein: CATGTPNTGELFF
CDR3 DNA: TGTGCCACCGGGACTCCCAACACCGGGGAGCTGTTTTTT

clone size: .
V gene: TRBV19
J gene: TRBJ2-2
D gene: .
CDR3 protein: CATQETGNIGELFF
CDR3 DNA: TGTGCCACCCAGGAAACAGGGAATATCGGGGAGCTGTTTTTT

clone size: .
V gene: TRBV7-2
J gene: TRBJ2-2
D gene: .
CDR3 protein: CASRNPAGRNTGELFF
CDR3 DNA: TGTGCCAGCAGAAATCCGGCGGGCAGGAACACCGGGGAGCTGTTTTTT

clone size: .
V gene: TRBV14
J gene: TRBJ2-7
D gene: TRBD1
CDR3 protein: CASSQDRTGGSYEQYF
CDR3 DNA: TGTGCCAGCAGCCAAGATCGGACAGGGGGCTCCTACGAGCAGTACTTC

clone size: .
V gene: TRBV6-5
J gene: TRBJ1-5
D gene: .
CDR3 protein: CASSSGKRPQHF
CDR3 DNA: TGTGCCAGCAGTTCCGGTAAAAGGCCCCAGCATTTT

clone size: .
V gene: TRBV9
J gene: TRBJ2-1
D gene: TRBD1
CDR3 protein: CASSVGDRVYNEQFF
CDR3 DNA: TGTGCCAGCAGCGTGGGGGACAGGGTCTACAATGAGCAGTTCTTC

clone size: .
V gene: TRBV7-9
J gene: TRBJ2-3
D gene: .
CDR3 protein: CASSHTDTQYF
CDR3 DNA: TGTGCCAGCAGCCATACAGATACGCAGTATTTT

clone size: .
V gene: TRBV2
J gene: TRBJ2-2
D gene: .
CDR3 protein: CASSPGVTGAGELFF
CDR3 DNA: TGTGCCAGCAGCCCAGGTGTAACGGGGGCCGGGGAGCTGTTTTTT

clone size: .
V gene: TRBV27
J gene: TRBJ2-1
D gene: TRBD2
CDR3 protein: CASSGLAGGSSYNEQFF
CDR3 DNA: TGTGCCAGCAGTGGACTAGCGGGAGGTAGCTCCTACAATGAGCAGTTCTTC

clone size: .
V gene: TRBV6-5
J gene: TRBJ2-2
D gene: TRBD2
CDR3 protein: CASSYSREDGELFF
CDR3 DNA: TGTGCCAGCAGTTACTCGCGGGAGGACGGGGAGCTGTTTTTT

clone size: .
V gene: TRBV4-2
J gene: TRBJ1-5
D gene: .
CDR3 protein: CASSQGPRPLKSNQPQHF
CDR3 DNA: TGTGCCAGCAGCCAAGGTCCTAGGCCCCTGAAGAGCAATCAGCCCCAGCATTTT

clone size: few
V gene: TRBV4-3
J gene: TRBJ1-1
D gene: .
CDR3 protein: CASSQRGGAMNTEAFF
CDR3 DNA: TGCGCCAGCAGCCAAAGGGGTGGTGCTATGAACACTGAAGCTTTCTTT

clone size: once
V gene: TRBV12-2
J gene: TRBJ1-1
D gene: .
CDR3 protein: CASRHPGVPTEAFF
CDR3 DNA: TGTGCAAGTCGCCACCCGGGGGTCCCCACTGAAGCTTTCTTT

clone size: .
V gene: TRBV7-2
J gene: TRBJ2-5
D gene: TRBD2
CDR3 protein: CASSLGGGAGETQYF
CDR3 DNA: TGTGCCAGCAGCTTAGGCGGGGGGGCCGGAGAGACCCAGTACTTC

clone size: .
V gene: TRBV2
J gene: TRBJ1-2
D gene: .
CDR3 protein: CASRALHGYTF
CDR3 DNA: TGTGCCAGCAGGGCCCTCCATGGCTACACCTTC

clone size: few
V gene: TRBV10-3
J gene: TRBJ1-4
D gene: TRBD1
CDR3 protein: CAISNTGDPNEKLFF
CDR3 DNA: TGTGCCATCAGTAATACAGGGGATCCTAATGAAAAACTGTTTTTT

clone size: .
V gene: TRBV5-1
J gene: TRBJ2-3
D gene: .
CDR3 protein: CASTIDSGTDTQYF
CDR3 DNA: TGCGCCAGCACGATTGACAGCGGCACAGATACGCAGTATTTT

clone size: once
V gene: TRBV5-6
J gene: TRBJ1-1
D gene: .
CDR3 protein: CASSLGTLTGWAFF
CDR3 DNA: TGTGCCAGCAGCTTGGGCACTTTAACGGGGTGGGCTTTCTTT

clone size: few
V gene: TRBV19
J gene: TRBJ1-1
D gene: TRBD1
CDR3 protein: CASHRGPNTEAFF
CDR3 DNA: TGTGCCAGTCACAGGGGGCCGAACACTGAAGCTTTCTTT

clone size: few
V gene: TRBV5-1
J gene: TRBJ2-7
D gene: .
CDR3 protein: CASSLVDRGYEQYF
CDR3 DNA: TGCGCCAGCAGCTTGGTCGACAGAGGCTACGAGCAGTACTTC

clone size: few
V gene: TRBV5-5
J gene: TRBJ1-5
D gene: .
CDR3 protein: CASSPGGPRQPQHF
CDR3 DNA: TGTGCCAGCAGCCCGGGGGGGCCGCGGCAGCCCCAGCATTTT

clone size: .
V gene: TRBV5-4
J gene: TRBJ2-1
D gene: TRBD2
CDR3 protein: CASRERSSGRDEQFF
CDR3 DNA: TGTGCCAGCAGGGAGAGGTCTAGCGGGAGAGATGAGCAGTTCTTC

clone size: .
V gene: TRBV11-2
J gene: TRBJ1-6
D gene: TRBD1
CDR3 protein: CASSPNIGQGAPWNSPLHF
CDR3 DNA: TGTGCCAGCAGCCCTAACATAGGACAGGGGGCGCCATGGAATTCACCCCTCCACTTT

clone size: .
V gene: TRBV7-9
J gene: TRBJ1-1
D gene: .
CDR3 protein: CASSLCCWGVVDTEAFF
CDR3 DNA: TGTGCCAGCAGCTTATGTTGTTGGGGGGTCGTAGACACTGAAGCTTTCTTT

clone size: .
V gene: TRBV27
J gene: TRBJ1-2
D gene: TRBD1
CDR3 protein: CASSLRDRGSYYGYTF
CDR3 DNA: TGTGCCAGCAGTTTAAGGGACAGGGGATCGTACTATGGCTACACCTTC

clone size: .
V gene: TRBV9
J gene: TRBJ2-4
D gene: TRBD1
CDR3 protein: CASSPPGGRDKNIQYF
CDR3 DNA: TGTGCCAGCAGCCCCCCAGGGGGACGGGACAAAAACATTCAGTACTTC

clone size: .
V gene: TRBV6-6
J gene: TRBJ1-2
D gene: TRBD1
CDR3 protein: CASRGLAQGDYGYTF
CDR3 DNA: TGTGCCAGCAGGGGTTTGGCCCAGGGGGACTATGGCTACACCTTC

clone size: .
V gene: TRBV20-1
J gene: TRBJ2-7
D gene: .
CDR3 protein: CSSSWGHEQYF
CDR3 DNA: TGCAGTTCTTCGTGGGGCCACGAGCAGTACTTC

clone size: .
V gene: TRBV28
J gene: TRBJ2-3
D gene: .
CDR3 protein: CASSFGARRNSSPTDTQYF
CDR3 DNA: TGTGCCAGCAGTTTTGGGGCCAGGCGAAATTCTTCTCCCACAGATACGCAGTATTTT

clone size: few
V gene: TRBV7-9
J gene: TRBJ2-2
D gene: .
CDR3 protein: CASSLATTGRDFTGELFF
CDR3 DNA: TGTGCCAGCAGCTTAGCAACAACTGGGCGGGACTTCACCGGGGAGCTGTTTTTT

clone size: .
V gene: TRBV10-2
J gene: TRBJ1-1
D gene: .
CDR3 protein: CASSEKRVNTEAFF
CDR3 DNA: TGCGCCAGCAGTGAGAAGAGGGTGAACACTGAAGCTTTCTTT

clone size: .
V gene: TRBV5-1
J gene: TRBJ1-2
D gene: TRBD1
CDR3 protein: CASSLEGARDGYTF
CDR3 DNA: TGCGCCAGCAGCTTGGAGGGGGCGCGGGATGGCTACACCTTC

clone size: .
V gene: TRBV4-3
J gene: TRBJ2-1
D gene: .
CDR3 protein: CASSQGGPSYNEQFF
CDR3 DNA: TGCGCCAGCAGCCAGGGGGGGCCCTCATACAATGAGCAGTTCTTC

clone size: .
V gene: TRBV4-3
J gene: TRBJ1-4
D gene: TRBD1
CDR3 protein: CASSQGGTGFKTVEKLFF
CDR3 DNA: TGCGCCAGCAGCCAAGGGGGGACAGGATTTAAGACGGTTGAAAAACTGTTTTTT

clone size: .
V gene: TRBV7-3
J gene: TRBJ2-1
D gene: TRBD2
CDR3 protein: CASSPPTSGGAHEQFF
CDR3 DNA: TGTGCCAGCAGCCCACCGACTAGCGGGGGGGCCCATGAGCAGTTCTTC

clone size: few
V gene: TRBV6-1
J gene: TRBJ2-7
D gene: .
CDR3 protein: CASSEALLRGANYEQYF
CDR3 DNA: TGTGCCAGCAGTGAAGCGCTTCTTAGGGGCGCTAACTACGAGCAGTACTTC

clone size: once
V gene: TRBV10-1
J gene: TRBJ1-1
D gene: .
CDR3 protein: CASSEAGGEAFF
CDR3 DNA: TGCGCCAGCAGTGAGGCAGGCGGGGAAGCTTTCTTT

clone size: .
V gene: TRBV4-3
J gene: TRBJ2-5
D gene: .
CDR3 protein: CASSQDGDWETQYF
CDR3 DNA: TGCGCCAGCAGCCAAGACGGAGATTGGGAGACCCAGTACTTC

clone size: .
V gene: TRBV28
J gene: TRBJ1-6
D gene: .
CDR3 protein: CASSLCPIHRQAPDSYNSPLHF
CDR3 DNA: TGTGCCAGCAGTTTATGCCCAATCCATCGACAGGCACCTGACTCCTATAATTCACCCCTCCACTTT

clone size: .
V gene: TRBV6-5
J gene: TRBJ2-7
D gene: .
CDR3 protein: CASRRLTDPRSVLHF
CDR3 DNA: TGTGCCAGCAGACGGCTGACAGACCCTCGTTCAGTTTTGCACTTC

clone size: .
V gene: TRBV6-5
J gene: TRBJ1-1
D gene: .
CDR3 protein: CASRGLAEAFF
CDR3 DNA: TGTGCCAGCAGGGGACTTGCTGAAGCTTTCTTT

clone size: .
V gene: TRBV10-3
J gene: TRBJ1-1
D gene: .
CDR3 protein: CAISTGPTEAFF
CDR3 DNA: TGTGCCATCAGTACAGGGCCCACTGAAGCTTTCTTT

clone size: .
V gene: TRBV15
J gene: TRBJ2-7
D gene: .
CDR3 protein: CATSRDRTPTEQYF
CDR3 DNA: TGTGCCACCAGCAGAGATCGGACACCAACCGAGCAGTACTTC

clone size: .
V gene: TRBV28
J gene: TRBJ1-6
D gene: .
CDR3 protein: CASSFVSGNSPLHF
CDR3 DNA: TGTGCCAGCAGTTTCGTTTCGGGAAATTCACCCCTCCACTTT

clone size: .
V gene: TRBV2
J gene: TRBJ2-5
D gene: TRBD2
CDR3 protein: CASSGTSEKETQYF
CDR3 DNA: TGTGCCAGCAGTGGGACTAGCGAGAAAGAGACCCAGTACTTC

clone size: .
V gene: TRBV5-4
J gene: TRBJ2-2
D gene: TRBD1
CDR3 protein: CASSFHGTGNTGELFF
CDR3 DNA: TGTGCCAGCAGCTTCCACGGGACAGGGAACACCGGGGAGCTGTTTTTT